A selection of T cell receptor beta chains follows, all from one sample in a study of control samples from healthy donors and cancer patients. Produced via immunoSEQ multiplex PCR; TCRdb's table is partial and in-frame only. Of about 96,000 clones listed, 90% to 95% are singletons. The material sequenced was blood. The receptors here all came from a man in his late teens or twenties in good health. Each CDR3 is given with its conserved first and last residue. D genes are given only for firm matches.

v_call: TRBV7-9
j_call: TRBJ2-2
d_call: .
cdr3_nt: TGTGCCAGCAGCTCTCAAACTATGAACACCGGGGAGCTGTTTTTT
cdr3_aa: CASSSQTMNTGELFF

v_call: TRBV29-1
j_call: TRBJ1-1
d_call: .
cdr3_nt: TGCAGCGTTTATCCCGGATCCTGGGACACTGAAGCTTTCTTT
cdr3_aa: CSVYPGSWDTEAFF

v_call: TRBV9
j_call: TRBJ2-2
d_call: .
cdr3_nt: TGTGCCAGCAGCGCCCGAGGTCAGGCTAGAGACACCGGGGAGCTGTTTTTT
cdr3_aa: CASSARGQARDTGELFF

v_call: TRBV6-5
j_call: TRBJ2-1
d_call: .
cdr3_nt: TGTGCCAGCAGTTACCTGGTGGACAATGAGCAGTTCTTC
cdr3_aa: CASSYLVDNEQFF

v_call: TRBV7-2
j_call: TRBJ2-7
d_call: TRBD2
cdr3_nt: TGTGCCAGCAGCTTCAGGCGGGAGGGAGACGAGCAGTACTTC
cdr3_aa: CASSFRREGDEQYF

v_call: TRBV5-1
j_call: TRBJ1-2
d_call: .
cdr3_nt: TGCGCCAGCAGCAGTAACAGGGTGGGCTACACCTTC
cdr3_aa: CASSSNRVGYTF

v_call: TRBV6-5
j_call: TRBJ1-6
d_call: .
cdr3_nt: TGTGCCAGCAGTTACTTGTTGGGGTATGATTCACCCCTCCACTTT
cdr3_aa: CASSYLLGYDSPLHF

v_call: TRBV5-6
j_call: TRBJ1-1
d_call: TRBD1
cdr3_nt: TGTGCCAGCAGCTTTTTTCATCGGGACAGGGGGGCTTTCTTT
cdr3_aa: CASSFFHRDRGAFF

v_call: TRBV28
j_call: TRBJ1-4
d_call: .
cdr3_nt: TGTGCCAGCAGTTTATTAAGTGGGAAAGCTAATGAAAAACTGTTTTTT
cdr3_aa: CASSLLSGKANEKLFF

v_call: TRBV2
j_call: TRBJ2-5
d_call: .
cdr3_nt: TGTGCCAGCAGCCAAGGGGGGTACCAAGAGACCCAGTACTTC
cdr3_aa: CASSQGGYQETQYF

v_call: TRBV6-6
j_call: TRBJ1-3
d_call: .
cdr3_nt: TGTGCCAGCAGTCCCCCTGGGGGCAGGGCAATTCCTGGAAACACCATATATTTT
cdr3_aa: CASSPPGGRAIPGNTIYF

v_call: TRBV25-1
j_call: TRBJ2-2
d_call: .
cdr3_nt: TGTGCCAGCAGTGGACAGGCGTCCGGGGAGCTGTTTTTT
cdr3_aa: CASSGQASGELFF

v_call: TRBV14
j_call: TRBJ2-7
d_call: TRBD2
cdr3_nt: TGTGCCAGCAGCCAAGAGGGCGGGAGTCTTTCCTACGAGCAGTACTTC
cdr3_aa: CASSQEGGSLSYEQYF

v_call: TRBV10-3
j_call: TRBJ1-1
d_call: TRBD1
cdr3_nt: TGTGCCATCAGCATGGGACAGGGTGCTGAAGCTTTCTTT
cdr3_aa: CAISMGQGAEAFF